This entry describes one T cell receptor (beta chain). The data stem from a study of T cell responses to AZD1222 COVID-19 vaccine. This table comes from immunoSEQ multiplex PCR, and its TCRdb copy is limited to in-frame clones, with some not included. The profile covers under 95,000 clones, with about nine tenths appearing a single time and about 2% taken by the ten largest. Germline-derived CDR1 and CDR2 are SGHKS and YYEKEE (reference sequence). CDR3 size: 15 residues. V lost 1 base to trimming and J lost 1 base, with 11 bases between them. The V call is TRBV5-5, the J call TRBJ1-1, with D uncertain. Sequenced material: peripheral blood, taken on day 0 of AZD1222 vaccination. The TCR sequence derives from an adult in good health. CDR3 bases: TGTGCCAGCAGCTTGCAAATTCCAGAGAACACTGAAGCTTTCTTT. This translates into CASSLQIPENTEAFF.